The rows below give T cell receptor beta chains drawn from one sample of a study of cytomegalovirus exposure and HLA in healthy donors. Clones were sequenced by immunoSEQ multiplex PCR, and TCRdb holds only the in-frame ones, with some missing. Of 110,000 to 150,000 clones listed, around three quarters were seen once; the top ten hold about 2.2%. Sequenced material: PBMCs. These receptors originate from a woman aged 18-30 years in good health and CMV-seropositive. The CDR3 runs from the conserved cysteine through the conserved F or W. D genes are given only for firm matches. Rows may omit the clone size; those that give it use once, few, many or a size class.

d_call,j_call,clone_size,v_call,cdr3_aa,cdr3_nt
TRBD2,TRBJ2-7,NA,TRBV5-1,CASSLGLAGAYEQYF,TGCGCCAGCAGCTTAGGGCTAGCGGGGGCCTACGAGCAGTACTTC
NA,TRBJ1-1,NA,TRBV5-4,CASSSQGNTEAFF,TGTGCCAGCAGCTCGCAGGGGAACACTGAAGCTTTCTTT
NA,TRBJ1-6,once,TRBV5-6,CASSAQQSSYNSPLHF,TGTGCCAGCAGCGCACAACAAAGCTCCTATAATTCACCCCTCCACTTT
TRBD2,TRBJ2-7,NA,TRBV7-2,CASSLAGRAGGLRDEQYF,TGTGCCAGCAGCTTAGCGGGAAGAGCGGGGGGACTCAGGGACGAGCAGTACTTC
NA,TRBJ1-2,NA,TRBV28,CASSLSQGMGNGYTF,TGTGCCAGCAGTTTATCCCAGGGGATGGGGAATGGCTACACCTTC
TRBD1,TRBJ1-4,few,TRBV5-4,CASSRTGANEKLFF,TGTGCCAGCAGTCGGACAGGGGCTAATGAAAAACTGTTTTTT
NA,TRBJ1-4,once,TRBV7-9,CSSSLGRGADLVKLFF,TGTTCCAGCAGCTTAGGTCGGGGTGCGGACCTAGTAAAACTGTTTTTT
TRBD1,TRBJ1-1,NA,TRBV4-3,CASSQETGATEAFF,TGCGCCAGCAGCCAAGAGACAGGGGCAACTGAAGCTTTCTTT
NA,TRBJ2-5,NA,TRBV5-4,CASSFESSYETQYF,TGTGCCAGCAGCTTTGAGTCTAGCTATGAGACCCAGTACTTC
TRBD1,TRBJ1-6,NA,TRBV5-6,CASSVRGGGYSSPLHF,TGTGCCAGCAGCGTTCGAGGGGGCGGATATAGTTCACCCCTCCACTTT
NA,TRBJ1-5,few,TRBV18,CASSLAHSNQPQHF,TGTGCCAGCTCACTGGCACATAGCAATCAGCCCCAGCATTTT
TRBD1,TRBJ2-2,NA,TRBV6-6,CASSTGTATGELFF,TGTGCCAGCAGTACCGGGACAGCCACCGGGGAGCTGTTTTTT
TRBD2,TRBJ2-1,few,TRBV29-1,CSARERGGSNEQFF,TGCAGCGCCCGGGAGCGGGGGGGCTCGAATGAGCAGTTCTTC
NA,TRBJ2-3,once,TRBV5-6,CASSIDLRGYSTDTQYF,TGTGCCAGCAGCATAGACCTTCGGGGTTATAGCACAGATACGCAGTATTTT
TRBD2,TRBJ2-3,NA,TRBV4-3,CASSQALAGGTDTQYF,TGCGCCAGCAGCCAGGCCTTAGCGGGGGGCACAGATACGCAGTATTTT
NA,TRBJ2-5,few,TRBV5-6,CASRPGLGTQYF,TGTGCCAGCAGGCCCGGACTGGGGACCCAGTACTTC
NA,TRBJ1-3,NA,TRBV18,CASSEGRGVSGNTIYF,TGTGCCAGCTCAGAAGGAAGGGGCGTATCAGGAAACACCATATATTTT
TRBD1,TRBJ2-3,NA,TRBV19,CASSTGGQDTQYF,TGTGCCAGTAGCACAGGGGGCCAAGATACGCAGTATTTT
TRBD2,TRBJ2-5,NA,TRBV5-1,CASSRGTSGGSYQETQYF,TGCGCCAGCAGCCGGGGGACTAGCGGGGGGTCGTACCAAGAGACCCAGTACTTC
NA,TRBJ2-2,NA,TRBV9,CASSPPQGSGELFF,TGTGCCAGCAGCCCCCCTCAGGGTTCCGGGGAGCTGTTTTTT
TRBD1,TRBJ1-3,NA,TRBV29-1,CSVVLGGRGNTIYF,TGCAGCGTTGTATTAGGGGGCAGAGGAAACACCATATATTTT
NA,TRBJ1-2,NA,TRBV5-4,CASSSPRGDGYTF,TGTGCCAGCAGCTCCCCACGGGGAGATGGCTACACCTTC
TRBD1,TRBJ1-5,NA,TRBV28,CASSFSGGYNQPQHF,TGTGCCAGCAGTTTCTCAGGGGGGTACAATCAGCCCCAGCATTTT
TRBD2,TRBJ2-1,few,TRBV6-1,CASGLGLAGHNEQFF,TGTGCCAGCGGCCTGGGACTAGCGGGGCACAATGAGCAGTTCTTC
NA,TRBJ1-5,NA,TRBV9,CASSVEGVQPQHF,TGTGCCAGCAGCGTAGAGGGGGTTCAGCCCCAGCATTTT
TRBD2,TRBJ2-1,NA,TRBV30,CAWSRSRGVNEQFF,TGTGCCTGGAGCCGGTCGCGGGGGGTCAATGAGCAGTTCTTC
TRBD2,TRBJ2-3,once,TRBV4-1,CASSQGFQAGARADTQYF,TGCGCCAGCAGCCAAGGGTTTCAAGCGGGGGCCCGGGCAGATACGCAGTATTTT
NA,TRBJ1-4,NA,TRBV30,CAWMRQDYEKLFF,TGTGCCTGGATGCGACAGGACTATGAAAAACTGTTTTTT
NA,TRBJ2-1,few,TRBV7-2,CASSSRVGSYNEQFF,TGTGCCAGCAGCTCTAGAGTCGGCTCCTACAATGAGCAGTTCTTC
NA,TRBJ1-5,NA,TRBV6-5,CASRLDIYSNQPQHF,TGTGCCAGCAGGCTGGACATTTATAGCAATCAGCCCCAGCATTTT
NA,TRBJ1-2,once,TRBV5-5,CASSLASGRNYGYTF,TGTGCCAGCAGCCTGGCAAGCGGGCGGAACTATGGCTACACCTTC
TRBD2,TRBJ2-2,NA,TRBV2,CASSPETSGARFTGELFF,TGTGCCAGCAGCCCCGAGACTAGCGGGGCTAGATTCACCGGGGAGCTGTTTTTT
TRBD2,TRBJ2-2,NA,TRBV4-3,CASSPRTSGGPNTGELFF,TGCGCCAGCAGCCCCCGGACTAGCGGGGGCCCTAACACCGGGGAGCTGTTTTTT
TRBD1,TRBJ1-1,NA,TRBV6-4,CASSSTWQGGTEAFF,TGTGCCAGCAGTTCAACATGGCAGGGGGGAACTGAAGCTTTCTTT
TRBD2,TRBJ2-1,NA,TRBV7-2,CASSQMAGGSYNEQFF,TGTGCCAGCAGCCAAATGGCGGGGGGCTCCTACAATGAGCAGTTCTTC
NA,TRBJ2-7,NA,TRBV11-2,CASSRSYEQYF,TGTGCCAGCAGCCGGTCCTACGAGCAGTACTTC
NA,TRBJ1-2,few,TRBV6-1,CASSRGQFYGYTF,TGTGCCAGCAGCCGCGGACAGTTTTATGGCTACACCTTC
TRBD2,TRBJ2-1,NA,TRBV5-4,CASSSEAGTSYNEQFF,TGTGCCAGCAGCTCCGAAGCCGGGACTAGTTACAATGAGCAGTTCTTC
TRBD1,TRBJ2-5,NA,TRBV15,CATSSNPAFGGMGQGEETQYF,TGTGCCACCAGCAGCAACCCAGCGTTTGGAGGGATGGGACAGGGGGAAGAGACCCAGTACTTC
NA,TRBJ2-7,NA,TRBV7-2,CASSLPPTYEQYF,TGTGCCAGCAGCCTACCCCCAACCTACGAGCAGTACTTC
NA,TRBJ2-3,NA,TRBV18,CASSVAVTGTDTQYF,TGTGCCAGCTCGGTAGCGGTCACGGGCACAGATACGCAGTATTTT
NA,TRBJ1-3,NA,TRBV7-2,CAGSLNPHDVLSSGNTIYF,TGTGCCGGCAGCTTAAACCCCCATGATGTCCTCAGCTCTGGAAACACCATATATTTT
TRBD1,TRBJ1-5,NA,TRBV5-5,CASSFGGTAPNQPQHF,TGTGCCAGCAGCTTCGGCGGGACAGCTCCCAATCAGCCCCAGCATTTT
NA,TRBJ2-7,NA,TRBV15,CATSRDWSRQYF,TGTGCCACCAGCAGAGATTGGAGCAGGCAGTACTTC
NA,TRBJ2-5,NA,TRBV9,CASSSGQTETQYF,TGTGCCAGCAGCTCCGGACAGACGGAGACCCAGTACTTC
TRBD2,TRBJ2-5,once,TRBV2,CASSLGLAGGTQETQYF,TGTGCCAGCAGCCTGGGACTAGCGGGGGGTACCCAAGAGACCCAGTACTTC
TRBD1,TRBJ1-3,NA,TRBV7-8,CASSLTGTVSGNTIYF,TGTGCCAGCAGCCTTACCGGGACAGTCTCTGGAAACACCATATATTTT
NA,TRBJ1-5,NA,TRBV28,CASSVINQPQHF,TGTGCCAGCAGCGTAATAAATCAGCCCCAGCATTTT
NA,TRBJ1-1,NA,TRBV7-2,CASSYMVIRGRDTEAFF,TGTGCCAGCAGCTACATGGTCATAAGAGGGCGCGACACTGAAGCTTTCTTT
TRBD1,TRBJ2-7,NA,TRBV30,CAWKQGTYEQYF,TGTGCCTGGAAACAGGGGACGTACGAGCAGTACTTC
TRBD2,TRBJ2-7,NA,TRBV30,CAWTRVGRGFYEQYF,TGTGCCTGGACACGGGTCGGGAGGGGTTTTTACGAGCAGTACTTC
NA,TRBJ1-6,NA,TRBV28,CASSLGELDSPLHF,TGTGCCAGCAGTTTAGGAGAGTTGGATTCACCCCTCCACTTT
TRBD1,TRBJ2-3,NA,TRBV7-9,CASSLRGTGSSDTQYF,TGTGCCAGCAGCCTTAGAGGGACAGGTTCGTCAGATACGCAGTATTTT
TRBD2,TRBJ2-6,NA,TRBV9,CASSAPLGLAGDSGANVLTF,TGTGCCAGCAGCGCCCCACTGGGACTAGCGGGGGACTCTGGGGCCAACGTCCTGACTTTC
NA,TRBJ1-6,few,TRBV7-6,CASSLAEGNSPLHF,TGTGCCAGCAGCTTAGCGGAGGGAAATTCACCCCTCCACTTT
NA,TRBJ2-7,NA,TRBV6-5,CASSYLGAYEQYF,TGTGCCAGCAGTTACCTGGGAGCCTACGAGCAGTACTTC
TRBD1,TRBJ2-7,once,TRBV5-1,CASSLGNLRTGGNEQYF,TGCGCCAGCAGCTTGGGCAACCTGCGGACAGGGGGCAACGAGCAGTACTTC